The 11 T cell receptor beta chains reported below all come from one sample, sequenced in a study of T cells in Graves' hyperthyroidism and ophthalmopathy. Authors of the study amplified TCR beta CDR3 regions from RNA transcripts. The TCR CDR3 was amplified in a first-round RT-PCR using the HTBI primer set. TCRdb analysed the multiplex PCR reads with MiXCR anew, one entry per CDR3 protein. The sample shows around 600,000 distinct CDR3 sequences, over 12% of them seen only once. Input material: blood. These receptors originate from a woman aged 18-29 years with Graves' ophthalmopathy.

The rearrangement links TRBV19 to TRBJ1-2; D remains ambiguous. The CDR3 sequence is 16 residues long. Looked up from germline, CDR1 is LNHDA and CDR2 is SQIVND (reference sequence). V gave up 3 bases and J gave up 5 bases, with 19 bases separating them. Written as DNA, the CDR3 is TGTGCCAGTAGTATGGCCACCGGAGACTCCGCTTATGGCTACACCTTC. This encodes CASSMATGDSAYGYTF.

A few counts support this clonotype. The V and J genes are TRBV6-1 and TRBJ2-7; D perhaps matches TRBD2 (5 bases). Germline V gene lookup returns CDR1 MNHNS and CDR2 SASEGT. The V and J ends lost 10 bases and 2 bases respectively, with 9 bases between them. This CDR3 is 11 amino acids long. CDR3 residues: CATGETYEQYF. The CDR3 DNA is TGTGCCACCGGGGAGACCTACGAGCAGTACTTC.

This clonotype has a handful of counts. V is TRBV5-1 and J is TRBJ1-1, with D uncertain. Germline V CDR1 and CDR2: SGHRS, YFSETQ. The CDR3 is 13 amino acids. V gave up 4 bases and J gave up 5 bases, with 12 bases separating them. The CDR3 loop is CASSPDEVTEAFF. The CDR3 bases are TGCGCCAGCAGCCCCGATGAGGTTACTGAAGCTTTCTTT.

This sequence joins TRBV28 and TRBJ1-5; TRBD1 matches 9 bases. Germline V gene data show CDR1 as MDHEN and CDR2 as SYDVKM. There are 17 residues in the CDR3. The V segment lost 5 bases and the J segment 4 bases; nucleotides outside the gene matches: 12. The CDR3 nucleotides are TGTGCCAGCAGTCCAGCCGGGACAGGGCTGGAAAATCAGCCCCAGCATTTT. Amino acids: CASSPAGTGLENQPQHF.

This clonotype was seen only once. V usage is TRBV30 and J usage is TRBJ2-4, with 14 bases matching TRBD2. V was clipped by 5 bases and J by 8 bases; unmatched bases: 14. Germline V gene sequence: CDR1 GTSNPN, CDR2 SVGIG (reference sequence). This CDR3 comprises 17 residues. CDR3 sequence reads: CAWASGGLAGGQDIQYF. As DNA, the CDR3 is TGTGCCTGGGCGTCCGGCGGACTAGCGGGAGGCCAAGACATTCAGTACTTC.

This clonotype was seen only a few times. The CDR3 loop is CASSKQGGETQYF. The CDR3 DNA reads TGTGCCAGTAGTAAACAGGGGGGAGAGACCCAGTACTTC. This chain connects TRBV19 to TRBJ2-5, with 8 bases that match TRBD1. CDR1 LNHDA and CDR2 SQIVND come from the germline V gene (reference sequence). The CDR3 extends over 13 amino acids. With 4 bases clipped from V and 4 bases from J, the junction kept 2 bases outside the gene matches.

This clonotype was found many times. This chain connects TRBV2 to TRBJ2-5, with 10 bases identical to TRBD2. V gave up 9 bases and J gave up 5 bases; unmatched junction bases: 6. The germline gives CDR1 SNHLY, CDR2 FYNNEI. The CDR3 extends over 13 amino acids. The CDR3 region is CARAGGPSETQYF. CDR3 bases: TGTGCCAGAGCGGGAGGGCCGAGTGAGACCCAGTACTTC.

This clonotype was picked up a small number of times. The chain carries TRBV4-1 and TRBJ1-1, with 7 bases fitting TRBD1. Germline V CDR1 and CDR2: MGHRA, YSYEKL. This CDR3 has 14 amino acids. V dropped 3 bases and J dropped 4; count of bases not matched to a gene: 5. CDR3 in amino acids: CASSQGRGTTEAFF. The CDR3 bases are TGCGCCAGCAGCCAGGGCAGGGGGACCACTGAAGCTTTCTTT.

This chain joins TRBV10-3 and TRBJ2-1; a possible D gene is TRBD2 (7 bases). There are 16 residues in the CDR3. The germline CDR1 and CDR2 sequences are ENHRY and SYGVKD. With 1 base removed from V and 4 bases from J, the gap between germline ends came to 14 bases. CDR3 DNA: TGTGCCATCAGTGAGTTAGGGGGGGGAGATTACAATGAGCAGTTCTTC. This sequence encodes CAISELGGGDYNEQFF.

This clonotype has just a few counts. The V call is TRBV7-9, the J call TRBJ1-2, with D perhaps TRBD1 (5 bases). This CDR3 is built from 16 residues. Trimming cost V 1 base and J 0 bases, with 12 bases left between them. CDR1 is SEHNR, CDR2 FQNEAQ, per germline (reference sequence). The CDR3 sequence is CASSLGVGDANYGYTF. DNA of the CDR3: TGTGCCAGCAGCTTAGGGGTAGGGGATGCTAACTATGGCTACACCTTC.

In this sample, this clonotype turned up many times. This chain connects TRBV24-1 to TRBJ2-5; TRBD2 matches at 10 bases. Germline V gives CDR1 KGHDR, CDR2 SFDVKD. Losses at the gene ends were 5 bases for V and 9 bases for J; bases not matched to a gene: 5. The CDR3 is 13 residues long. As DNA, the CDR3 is TGTGCCACCAGTGCAGCGGGGGGGGAGGCCCAGTACTTC. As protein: CATSAAGGEAQYF.